A single sample is the source of the 19 T cell receptor beta chains below, sequenced in a study of blood T cells in healthy people across ages. Primed by a sample-barcoded 5' primer and a J-beta primer mix, a second PCR proceeded for about 7 to 12 cycles. MiXCR, run by TCRdb on the 5' RACE reads, gives a single entry per CDR3 protein. The sample carries some 1.5 million distinct CDR3 sequences, 25% to 30% recorded once. The sequenced sample was blood. These receptors were taken from a woman under 40 in good health.

This chain connects TRBV5-1 to TRBJ2-7, with D possibly being TRBD2 (6 bases). Germline V gene data show CDR1 as SGHRS and CDR2 as YFSETQ. The ends were cut back, 0 bases at V and 6 bases at J, with 13 bases in the middle. The CDR3 is made up of 14 amino acids. The CDR3 nucleotides read TGCGCCAGCAGCTTGGTGGCGGGACTGGGCGAGCAGTACTTC. This codes for CASSLVAGLGEQYF. Drawing the rest from reference TRBV5-1 and TRBJ2-7, the complete variable domain is KAGVTQTPRYLIKTRGQQVTLSCSPISGHRSVSWYQQTPGQGLQFLFEYFSETQRNKGNFPGRFSGRQFSNSRSEMNVSTLELGDSALYLCASSLVAGLGEQYFGPGTRLTVT.

On this clonotype: An end of the junction does not agree with germline; a read error may underlie this. The chain has TRBV27 and TRBJ2-5; TRBD2 matches 10 bases. The CDR3 is 16 amino acids. The germline V gene has CDR1 MNHEY and CDR2 SMNVEV (reference sequence). DNA for the CDR3: TGTGCCAGCAGTGTTTCCCGGACTAGCGGAGGGGAGACCCGGTACTTC. Its protein is CASSVSRTSGGETRYF.

This clonotype was counted between two and nine times. The V gene is TRBV6-5, the J gene TRBJ1-1; 11 bases map to TRBD1. The CDR3 is 16 amino acids. Looked up from germline, CDR1 is MNHEY and CDR2 is SVGAGI. V lost 4 bases to trimming and J lost 5 bases; unmatched junction nucleotides: 9. The CDR3, as DNA: TGTGCCAGCAGTTTCGGACAGGGGGCGGGCGGGACTGAAGCTTTCTTT. It translates to CASSFGQGAGGTEAFF.

This clonotype came up many times. The rearrangement uses TRBV7-9 and TRBJ2-7; the D gene is possibly TRBD2 (5 bases). The V gene lost 4 bases and the J gene lost 3 bases, with 10 bases spanning the gap. CDR3 length: 13 residues. Germline CDR1 is SEHNR and CDR2 is FQNEAQ (reference sequence). The CDR3 is CASSSYRDYEQYF. In nucleotides, the CDR3 is TGTGCCAGCAGCTCGTACCGGGACTACGAGCAGTACTTC.

This clonotype has just a few counts. V is TRBV6-5 and J is TRBJ2-3; TRBD1 is a possible D gene (5 bases). The CDR3 loop spans 14 amino acids. V was pared by 4 bases and J by 8 bases, with 16 bases between. Per the germline V gene, CDR1 is MNHEY and CDR2 is SVGAGI. CDR3 protein: CASSSPGKFSTQYF. In nucleotides, the CDR3 is TGTGCCAGCAGTTCTCCAGGGAAATTCTCTACGCAGTATTTT.

On this clonotype: A much larger clone differs by one base, so this may be a read error. This chain joins TRBV12-3 or TRBV12-4 and TRBJ1-2; D remains unclear. Trimming cost V 3 bases and J 4 bases, with 0 bases left between them. The CDR3 extends over 10 amino acids. In nucleotides, the CDR3 is TGTGCCAGCAGTTTCTATGGCTACACCTTC. It specifies CASSFYGYTF.

About this clonotype itself: The junction differs from germline at one of its ends, possibly a read error. The chain is built from TRBV30 and TRBJ1-5, with unresolved D. The CDR3 extends over 15 amino acids. The germline V gene has CDR1 GTSNPN and CDR2 SVGIG (reference sequence). In DNA, the CDR3 is TGTGCCTGGAGTGTAACACTGACTGGAAATCAGCCCCGGCATTTT. It yields the protein CAWSVTLTGNQPRHF.

Concerning this clonotype itself: This may stem from a read error, because a much larger clone lies one nucleotide away. CDR3 residues: CASSLASGDWDEQYF. Here the CDR3 DNA reads TGTGCCAGCAGTTTAGCTAGCGGGGATTGGGATGAGCAGTACTTC. This chain uses TRBV12-3 or TRBV12-4 with TRBJ2-4; 8 nucleotides match TRBD2. The CDR3 totals 15 residues. V trimming: 0 bases; J trimming: 13 bases; junction bases outside the gene matches: 11.

V is TRBV12-3 or TRBV12-4 and J is TRBJ2-2, with 8 bases that match TRBD1. The junction had 9 bases not matched to a gene; V was cut back by 7 bases and J by 5 bases. The CDR3 is 15 amino acids. CDR3 sequence reads: CASNRQGRVTGELFF. As DNA, the CDR3 is TGTGCCAGCAACAGACAGGGGCGGGTGACCGGGGAGCTGTTTTTT.

This clonotype showed up just a few times. V is TRBV11-1 and J is TRBJ2-5; possibly TRBD2 for D (5 bases). Between the trimmed V and J ends, which lost 6 bases and 11 bases, there was a span of 22 bases. Germline CDR1 and CDR2: SGHAT and FQDESV (reference sequence). The CDR3 consists of 14 residues. CDR3 residues: CASRRQRAAGEQYF. The CDR3 region has the DNA TGTGCCAGCAGGAGACAAAGGGCTGCTGGGGAGCAGTACTTC. Combining the CDR3 with reference TRBV11-1 and TRBJ2-5 gives the whole variable domain EAEVAQSPRYKITEKSQAVAFWCDPISGHATLYWYRQILGQGPELLVQFQDESVVDDSQLPKDRFSAERLKGVDSTLKIQPAELGDSAMYLCASRRQRAAGEQYFGPGTRLLVL.

The rearrangement links TRBV20-1 to TRBJ1-1, with D hard to call. Per the germline V gene, CDR1 is DFQATT and CDR2 is SNEGSKA (reference sequence). The CDR3 length is 11 residues. Trimming removed 8 bases from V and 4 bases from J, with 11 bases in between. For the CDR3, the DNA is TGCAGTATGAGTCGTTCCACTGAAGCTTTCTTT. It encodes CSMSRSTEAFF.

The genes are TRBV3-1 and TRBJ1-2; D perhaps matches TRBD1 (5 bases). The CDR3 sequence is 14 residues long. Trimming left V 0 bases short and J 8 bases short, with 13 bases between. CDR1 and CDR2 from the germline V gene are LGHDT and YNNKEL (reference sequence). The CDR3 region is CASSQDRRGNGYTF. DNA of the CDR3: TGTGCCAGCAGCCAAGACCGGCGGGGGAACGGCTACACCTTC.

The chain links TRBV5-1 to TRBJ1-4, with unresolved D. V was trimmed by 4 bases and J by 7 bases, leaving 17 bases between them. CDR1 and CDR2 (germline): SGHRS, YFSETQ. The CDR3 contains 15 residues. CDR3 DNA: TGCGCCAGCAGCACAGAGGGTTCTCCCGCTGAAAAACTGTTTTTT. Translation: CASSTEGSPAEKLFF.

This clonotype was seen repeatedly, ten times or more. This chain joins TRBV4-2 and TRBJ1-2; tentative D call: TRBD1 (5 bases). The CDR3 covers 16 residues. Looked up from germline, CDR1 is LGHNA and CDR2 is YNFKEQ. V lost 4 bases, J lost 1 base, and 16 bases lay in between. As DNA, the CDR3 is TGTGCCAGCAGCCGCAACGAGGGGAGGAATAACTATGGCTACACCTTC. This translates into CASSRNEGRNNYGYTF.

This chain connects TRBV20-1 to TRBJ2-5; D not resolved. There are 14 residues in the CDR3. The V end lost 2 bases, the J end lost 2 bases, and 12 bases lay between the germline ends. Germline V lookup: CDR1 DFQATT, CDR2 SNEGSKA (reference sequence). This chain's CDR3 is CSARFRVGQETQYF. The CDR3, as DNA: TGCAGTGCTAGATTCCGAGTTGGGCAAGAGACCCAGTACTTC.

The chain has TRBV18 and TRBJ1-6, with D possibly TRBD1 on 6 matching bases. Trimming removed 5 bases at V and 7 bases at J, with 15 bases between. CDR3 length equals 15 residues. Per germline, CDR1 KGHSH and CDR2 LQKENI. Written as DNA, the CDR3 is TGTGCCAGCTCATCAGACCACAGGGTCAATTCACCCCTCCACTTT. Protein sequence: CASSSDHRVNSPLHF.

This clonotype was detected a few times. At one end, the junction sequence differs from germline, possibly due to a read error. The chain has TRBV7-6 and TRBJ1-2; maybe TRBD1 (5 bases). The V gene's germline CDR1 is SGHVS and CDR2 FNYEAQ. The CDR3 is 13 residues long. The CDR3 sequence: CAGSAEVGAGYTF. The CDR3 nucleotides read TGTGCCGGCAGCGCAGAGGTCGGGGCTGGCTACACCTTC.

About this clonotype: A much larger clone is a single base away; this may be a read error. CDR3 in amino acids: CASSLESFGSYNEQFF. CDR3 bases: TGTGCCAGCAGCTTAGAGTCTTTTGGCTCCTACAATGAGCAGTTCTTC. This chain connects TRBV7-6 to TRBJ2-1; no clear D. Germline loops: CDR1 SGHVS, CDR2 FNYEAQ. The CDR3 consists of 16 residues. Trimming cost V 1 base and J 0 bases, with 10 bases left between them. The full variable domain, completed using reference TRBV7-6 and TRBJ2-1, is GAGVSQSPRYKVTKRGQDVALRCDPISGHVSLYWYRQALGQGPEFLTYFNYEAQQDKSGLPNDRFSAERPEGSISTLTIQRTEQRDSAMYRCASSLESFGSYNEQFFGPGTRLTVL.

This rearrangement joins TRBV20-1 to TRBJ2-1; the match to TRBD2 covers 14 bases. CDR3 length: 14 amino acids. CDR1 is DFQATT and CDR2 is SNEGSKA in the germline V gene (reference sequence). Trimming took 5 bases from V and 6 from J; bases not matched to a gene: 3. CDR3 region: CSAPGLAGANEQFF. The CDR3 coding sequence is TGCAGTGCTCCGGGACTAGCGGGGGCCAATGAGCAGTTCTTC.